The next 29 T cell receptor beta chains were all read from a single sample in a study of T cell clonality in common variable immunodeficiency. Assay: immunoSEQ multiplex PCR; the TCRdb copy retains only in-frame clones and omits some. The specimen has some 38,000 clones, none found just once. What was sequenced was peripheral blood mononuclear cells. These receptors were obtained from a person aged 18 to 75 in good health.

The table lists this clone with many counts. The CDR3 end is not reached by the read, which stops 3 residues before it; the germline J gene fills it in. This CDR3 is also generated by other DNA sequences in the sample. The genes are TRBV19 and TRBJ1-3, with D tentatively TRBD1 (6 bases). Germline V gives CDR1 LNHDA, CDR2 SQIVND (reference sequence). V was clipped by 7 bases and J by 4 bases, with 14 bases between them. This CDR3 is built from 14 residues. CDR3 DNA, as far as it was read: TGTGCCAGTACCACTAGGACAGACGGAAACACC. Translation gives CASTTRTDGNT. The entire CDR3 is CASTTRTDGNTIYF. The entire variable domain, with the rest obtained from reference TRBV19 and TRBJ1-3, is as follows: DGGITQSPKYLFRKEGQNVTLSCEQNLNHDAMYWYRQDPGQGLRLIYYSQIVNDFQKGDIAEGYSVSREKKESFPLTVTSAQKNPTAFYLCASTTRTDGNTIYFGEGSWLTVV.

This clone was seen at least ten times. The CDR3 is cut off 3 residues early in the read; its end comes from the germline J gene. The chain has TRBV7-2 and TRBJ2-7; possible D gene TRBD2, 6 bases. The V gene lost 6 bases and the J gene lost 2 bases, with 17 bases spanning the gap. Germline V gene sequence: CDR1 SGHTA, CDR2 FQGNSA. The CDR3 has 15 residues. CDR3: CASSYMGGGPYEQYF. Partial CDR3 DNA: TGTGCCAGCAGTTATATGGGGGGTGGGCCCTACGAG.

This clone was seen repeatedly, ten times or more. The observed sequence ends 3 residues before the CDR3 terminus, with the missing tail filled in from the germline J gene. This sequence joins TRBV7-3 and TRBJ2-5, with 7 bases lining up with TRBD2. Germline V gives CDR1 SGHTA, CDR2 FQGTGA. The V and J ends lost 0 bases and 1 base, in that order; junction bases with no gene match: 5. This CDR3 is built from 16 residues. Incomplete CDR3 DNA: TGTGCCAGCAGCTTAACATCGGCTAGCGGCCAAGAGACC. Encoded protein: CASSLTSASGQET. The CDR3 in its entirety is CASSLTSASGQETQYF.

This clone was seen at least ten times. Read data end 3 residues before the CDR3 end; the end is taken from the germline J gene. The V gene is TRBV7-2, the J gene TRBJ1-2; a possible D gene is TRBD1 (6 bases). This CDR3 is built from 15 residues. V lost 6 bases and J lost 4, with 18 bases in between. The germline V gene encodes CDR1 SGHTA and CDR2 FQGNSA. The part of the CDR3 DNA that was read is TGTGCCAGCAGGCTGGGACAAGGGAGCGGCTATGGC. This codes for CASRLGQGSGYG. The full CDR3 protein reads CASRLGQGSGYGYTF.

A word on this clone: Sequencing ends 3 residues short of the CDR3 end; the germline J gene provides the rest. The chain uses TRBV5-1 and TRBJ1-1, with D perhaps matching TRBD1 (6 bases). Trimming removed 4 bases from V and 1 base from J, with 8 bases in between. Germline V gene data show CDR1 as SGHRS and CDR2 as YFSETQ. The CDR3 is made up of 13 amino acids. The covered CDR3 bases are TGCGCCAGCAGCCGACAGGAGAACACTGAA. This sequence encodes CASSRQENTE. The full CDR3 sequence reads CASSRQENTEAFF.

In this sample, this clone turned up many times. The read halts 3 residues ahead of the CDR3 end, with the missing end drawn from the germline J gene. J is TRBJ2-2 and V is TRBV3-1 (or the pseudogene TRBV3-2); a weak D match, TRBD2 (6 bases). Germline CDR1 LGHDT, CDR2 YNNKEL (reference sequence). Trimming took 11 bases from V and 5 from J, leaving 21 bases between them. The CDR3 length is 15 residues. Incomplete CDR3 DNA: TGTGCCCGCAATGGGAAGCGGGTTCAGACCGGGGAG. As protein: CARNGKRVQTGE. The CDR3, in full, reads CARNGKRVQTGELFF.

In this sample, this clone turned up many times. The read halts 3 residues ahead of the CDR3 end, with the missing end drawn from the germline J gene. V usage is TRBV20-1 and J usage is TRBJ1-2; TRBD1 might be the D (5 bases). The CDR3 is made up of 15 amino acids. Germline-derived CDR1 and CDR2 are DFQATT and SNEGSKA (reference sequence). Trimming took off 3 bases at V and 0 bases at J, with 14 bases between the two ends. The sequenced part of the CDR3 DNA is TGCAGTGCTAGCCTTGGGGGGAAAGCTAACTATGGC. Its protein product is CSASLGGKANYG. The whole CDR3 protein reads CSASLGGKANYGYTF.

This clone was seen ten or more times. The read falls 3 residues short of the CDR3 end, and the missing part is taken from the germline J gene. The chain is built from TRBV5-1 and TRBJ2-7; 11 bases align to TRBD2. The CDR3 covers 14 residues. Germline V lookup: CDR1 SGHRS, CDR2 YFSETQ. The V segment lost 6 bases and the J segment 4 bases; nucleotides outside the gene matches: 6. CDR3 region: CASKTLAGAYEQYF. Incomplete CDR3 DNA: TGCGCCAGCAAGACACTAGCGGGAGCATACGAG.

This clone was observed at least ten times. The read falls 3 residues short of the CDR3 end, and the missing part is taken from the germline J gene. This chain uses TRBV7-9 with TRBJ2-1; TRBD2 agrees at 11 bases. The V gene's germline CDR1 is SEHNR and CDR2 FQNEAQ (reference sequence). The CDR3 consists of 15 residues. With 5 bases clipped from V and 4 bases from J, the junction kept 4 bases outside the gene matches. The DNA read from the CDR3 is TGTGCCAGCAGCACAGGGACTAGCGGATACAATGAG. Its protein is CASSTGTSGYNE. The complete CDR3 sequence is CASSTGTSGYNEQFF. Combining the CDR3 with reference TRBV7-9 and TRBJ2-1 gives the whole variable domain DTGVSQNPRHKITKRGQNVTFRCDPISEHNRLYWYRQTLGQGPEFLTYFQNEAQLEKSRLLSDRFSAERPKGSFSTLEIQRTEQGDSAMYLCASSTGTSGYNEQFFGPGTRLTVL.

This clone was seen repeatedly, ten times or more. The read ends 3 residues shy of where the CDR3 ends; the end is completed using the germline J gene. The chain carries TRBV5-5 and TRBJ1-2; D perhaps matches TRBD1 (6 bases). The V gene's germline CDR1 is SGHKS and CDR2 YYEKEE (reference sequence). V lost 2 bases and J lost 5, with 16 bases in between. The CDR3 runs 15 residues. The sequenced part of the CDR3 DNA is TGTGCCAGCAGCTTCCTCAAAAGGACAGCGTATGGC. This sequence encodes CASSFLKRTAYG. The complete CDR3 protein is CASSFLKRTAYGYTF. The whole variable domain, filled in from reference TRBV5-5 and TRBJ1-2, reads DAGVTQSPTHLIKTRGQQVTLRCSPISGHKSVSWYQQVLGQGPQFIFQYYEKEERGRGNFPDRFSARQFPNYSSELNVNALLLGDSALYLCASSFLKRTAYGYTFGSGTRLTVV.

At least ten counts were recorded for this clone. With the read ending 3 residues before the CDR3 end, the germline J gene is used to fill in that end. V and J are TRBV12-3 or TRBV12-4 and TRBJ2-3; D possibly matches TRBD1 or TRBD2 (7 bases each). CDR3 length equals 17 residues. Trimming took off 2 bases at V and 3 bases at J, with 18 bases between the two ends. The sequenced part of the CDR3 DNA is TGTGCCAGCAGTTTATTGGGAGGGGGCGCAGGAACAGATACG. Translated, it gives CASSLLGGGAGTDT. The whole CDR3 region reads CASSLLGGGAGTDTQYF.

This clone was observed at least ten times. The sequence runs out 3 residues before the end of the CDR3; the remainder is reconstructed from the germline J gene. This chain joins TRBV5-1 and TRBJ2-3; 8 bases align to TRBD2. Germline loops: CDR1 SGHRS, CDR2 YFSETQ. CDR3 length: 16 residues. Unmatched junction bases numbered 7, after V lost 4 bases and J lost 0 bases. CDR3 DNA (partial): TGCGCCAGCAGCATTAGCGGGGAGCCAAGCACAGATACG. Its protein product is CASSISGEPSTDT. The full CDR3 protein is CASSISGEPSTDTQYF.

This clone was observed at least ten times. The CDR3 is cut off 3 residues early in the read; its end comes from the germline J gene. The gene calls are TRBV14 and TRBJ1-2; D perhaps matches TRBD1 (5 bases). This CDR3 contains 15 residues. Between the trimmed V and J ends, which lost 0 bases and 3 bases, there was a span of 11 bases. From germline, CDR1 is SGHDN and CDR2 FVKESK. CDR3 bases read: TGTGCCAGCAGCCAAGATCTGGGGGGGTACTATGGC. This codes for CASSQDLGGYYG. The entire CDR3 is CASSQDLGGYYGYTF. Full variable domain (outside the CDR3, taken from reference TRBV14 and TRBJ1-2): EAGVTQFPSHSVIEKGQTVTLRCDPISGHDNLYWYRRVMGKEIKFLLHFVKESKQDESGMPNNRFLAERTGGTYSTLKVQPAELEDSGVYFCASSQDLGGYYGYTFGSGTRLTVV.

This clone showed up many times. The CDR3 here is CASSQSSENYGYTF. Incomplete CDR3 DNA: TGCGCCAGCAGTCAATCTTCAGAGAACTATGGC. J is TRBJ1-2 and V is TRBV23-1; D unresolved. Sequencing ends 3 residues short of the CDR3 end; the germline J gene provides the rest. TRBV23-1 belongs to the ORF category, with a function that is uncertain. The CDR3 has 14 residues. V dropped 0 bases and J dropped 2 bases, with 7 bases sitting between them.

This clone was seen at least ten times. At one end, the junction sequence differs from germline, possibly due to a read error. The CDR3 is cut off 3 residues early in the read; its end comes from the germline J gene. This sequence joins TRBV4-2 and TRBJ2-3; 10 bases are a match to TRBD2. Looked up from germline, CDR1 is LGHNA and CDR2 is YNFKEQ. The CDR3 runs to 16 residues. The sequenced CDR3 bases are TGCGCCAGCAGCCAAGATTTAGCGGGGGGCGGGGATACG. Protein: CASSQDLAGGGDT. The entire CDR3 protein reads CASSQDLAGGGDTQYF.

This clone was picked up a small number of times. The CDR3 end falls 3 residues outside the read, so it is completed with the germline J gene. The chain has TRBV20-1 and TRBJ2-5, with 8 bases that match TRBD2. V was pared by 5 bases and J by 0 bases, with 8 bases of the junction left unmatched. This CDR3 is built from 15 residues. Germline V gene sequence: CDR1 DFQATT, CDR2 SNEGSKA (reference sequence). CDR3: CSAGSAGVYQETQYF. The DNA read from the CDR3 is TGCAGTGCTGGCTCAGCGGGAGTCTACCAAGAGACC.

This clone was seen many times. Coverage ceases 3 residues before the CDR3 finishes, and the germline J gene fills in the end. The chain uses TRBV5-8 and TRBJ1-5; the match to TRBD1 covers 7 bases. V shed 4 bases and J 0 bases; nucleotides not matched to a gene: 4. Germline V gene sequence: CDR1 SGHTS, CDR2 YDEGEE. The length of the CDR3 is 15 residues. The sequenced CDR3 bases are TGTGCCAGCAGCCCGGGACAGTATAGCAATCAGCCC. Residues: CASSPGQYSNQP. Given in full, the CDR3 is CASSPGQYSNQPQHF. Variable domain in full (rest from reference TRBV5-8 and TRBJ1-5): EAGVTQSPTHLIKTRGQQATLRCSPISGHTSVYWYQQALGLGLQFLLWYDEGEERNRGNFPPRFSGRQFPNYSSELNVNALELEDSALYLCASSPGQYSNQPQHFGDGTRLSIL.

There are many counts of this clone. The read falls 3 residues short of the CDR3 end, and the missing part is taken from the germline J gene. The gene calls are TRBV6-4 and TRBJ1-1; no reliable D call. V was cut by 4 bases and J by 1 base, with 7 bases left in between. Germline values: CDR1 MRHNA, CDR2 SNTAGT. The CDR3 sequence is 13 residues long. The chain's CDR3 is CASSAGQNTEAFF. The part of the CDR3 DNA that was read is TGTGCCAGCAGTGCAGGTCAGAACACTGAA.

This clone has ten or more counts. Relative to the germline gene, one junction end is altered; a read error may explain this. The CDR3 end is not reached by the read, which stops 3 residues before it; the germline J gene fills it in. The rearrangement uses TRBV4-2 and TRBJ1-1; D call uncertain. The CDR3 extends over 15 amino acids. Germline lookup yields CDR1 LGHNA and CDR2 YNFKEQ. The CDR3 protein is CASSQDRLGNTEAFF. The DNA read from the CDR3 is TGCGCCAGCAGCCAAGATAGGCTAGGGAACACTGAA.

This clone was observed at least ten times. The read finishes 3 residues shy of the CDR3 end, and the germline J gene is used to complete it. The V and J genes are TRBV19 and TRBJ1-5, with D possibly being TRBD1 (6 bases). The ends were cut back, 4 bases at V and 4 bases at J, with 11 bases in the middle. Germline-derived CDR1 and CDR2 are LNHDA and SQIVND (reference sequence). This CDR3 has 14 residues. The sequenced CDR3 bases are TGTGCCAGTAGTACCCAGGGGATGAATCAGCCC. It yields the protein CASSTQGMNQP. The whole CDR3 protein is CASSTQGMNQPQHF.

The table lists this clone with many counts. The CDR3 end lies 3 residues beyond the end of the read and is filled in from the germline J gene. J is TRBJ1-1 and V is TRBV29-1; 7 positions match TRBD1. The ends lost 0 bases at V and 5 bases at J; junction bases unmatched: 3. The CDR3 sequence is 13 residues long. The germline CDR1 and CDR2 sequences are SQVTM and ANQGSEA. CDR3 amino acids: CSVEEQGRTEAFF. The DNA read from the CDR3 is TGCAGCGTTGAAGAACAGGGGAGGACTGAA.

This clone was counted at least ten times. The CDR3 loop is CASSLNRLGFEQFF. CDR3 bases read: TGTGCCAGCAGCTTAAACCGACTAGGCTTTGAG. V usage is TRBV11-2 and J usage is TRBJ2-1, with D perhaps matching TRBD2 (6 bases). The read finishes 3 residues shy of the CDR3 end, and the germline J gene is used to complete it. CDR3 length equals 14 residues. V was trimmed by 2 bases and J by 9 bases, leaving 14 bases between them. CDR1 and CDR2 from the germline V gene are SGHAT and FQNNGV.

This clone was found many times. The CDR3 extends 3 residues past the end of the read, so its final part is completed from the germline J gene. The V and J genes are TRBV3-1 (or the pseudogene TRBV3-2) and TRBJ2-3; D is possibly TRBD2 (5 bases). The germline gives CDR1 LGHDT, CDR2 YNNKEL (reference sequence). This CDR3 region has 14 residues. V lost 5 bases, J lost 1 base, and 10 bases lay in between. The covered CDR3 bases are TGTGCCAGCAGCGACCTCGGGGGCACAGATACG. Protein: CASSDLGGTDT. The whole CDR3 protein is CASSDLGGTDTQYF.

This clone was found many times. The read ends 3 residues early relative to the CDR3; the germline J gene fills the gap. V and J are TRBV2 and TRBJ1-5; D gene unclear. The CDR3 runs to 12 residues. Germline-derived CDR1 and CDR2 are SNHLY and FYNNEI. Trimming left V 8 bases short and J 9 bases short, with 14 bases between. The DNA read from the CDR3 is TGTGCCAGCCCCTGGGTAACGGGGCCC. Encoded protein: CASPWVTGP. The entire CDR3 protein reads CASPWVTGPQHF.

This clone was seen ten or more times. The missing CDR3 end, 3 residues past where the read stops, is filled in from the germline J gene. This chain joins TRBV4-2 and TRBJ2-2, with 7 bases aligning to TRBD1. The CDR3 extends over 17 amino acids. The germline V gene has CDR1 LGHNA and CDR2 YNFKEQ. Trimming removed 3 bases from V and 1 base from J; junction bases left unmatched: 8. The CDR3 sequence: CASSHEIRDRNTGELFF. Partial CDR3 DNA: TGTGCCAGCAGCCACGAGATCCGGGACAGGAACACCGGGGAG.

This clone was counted many times. Sequencing ends 3 residues short of the CDR3 end; the germline J gene provides the rest. V is TRBV29-1 and J is TRBJ1-2; D gene uncertain. CDR1 is SQVTM, CDR2 ANQGSEA, per germline. Trimming removed 1 base at V and 5 bases at J, with 8 bases between. The CDR3 runs 12 residues. CDR3 DNA (partial): TGCAGCGTTGAAGCACTAGATTATGGC. Its protein product is CSVEALDYG. The whole CDR3 is CSVEALDYGYTF.

This clone was recorded at least ten times. The CDR3 is cut off 3 residues early in the read; its end comes from the germline J gene. The chain employs TRBV6-2 or TRBV6-3 and TRBJ2-6, with D maybe TRBD1 (5 bases). The germline V gene encodes CDR1 MNHEY and CDR2 SVGEGT. The CDR3 has 17 amino acids. V was pared by 2 bases and J by 0 bases, with 11 bases between. CDR3 loop: CASSYAGPLSGANVLTF. Partial CDR3 DNA: TGTGCCAGCAGTTACGCAGGGCCTCTCTCTGGGGCCAACGTC.

A word on this clone: Read coverage stops 3 residues before the CDR3 terminus; the germline J gene supplies the remainder. The chain joins TRBV10-2 to TRBJ1-2, with D uncertain. The CDR3 extends over 19 amino acids. Germline V CDR1 and CDR2: WSHSY, SAAADI. CDR3 DNA (partial): TGCGCCAGCAGTGGACTGTCTTGGCTAGCGGGAGGTAAGGTCGGTTAT. Amino acid sequence: CASSGLSWLAGGKVGY. The complete CDR3 protein is CASSGLSWLAGGKVGYYTF.

This clone was seen many times. The read terminates 3 residues before the CDR3 end, so the remaining end is supplied by the germline J gene. The chain has TRBV14 and TRBJ2-2, with D tentatively TRBD1 (6 bases). V dropped 4 bases and J dropped 1 base, with 10 bases sitting between them. The CDR3 spans 15 residues. The germline gives CDR1 SGHDN, CDR2 FVKESK. CDR3 bases read: TGTGCCAGCAGCCCAGGGGCTGGGAACACCGGGGAG. This codes for CASSPGAGNTGE. The full CDR3 is CASSPGAGNTGELFF.